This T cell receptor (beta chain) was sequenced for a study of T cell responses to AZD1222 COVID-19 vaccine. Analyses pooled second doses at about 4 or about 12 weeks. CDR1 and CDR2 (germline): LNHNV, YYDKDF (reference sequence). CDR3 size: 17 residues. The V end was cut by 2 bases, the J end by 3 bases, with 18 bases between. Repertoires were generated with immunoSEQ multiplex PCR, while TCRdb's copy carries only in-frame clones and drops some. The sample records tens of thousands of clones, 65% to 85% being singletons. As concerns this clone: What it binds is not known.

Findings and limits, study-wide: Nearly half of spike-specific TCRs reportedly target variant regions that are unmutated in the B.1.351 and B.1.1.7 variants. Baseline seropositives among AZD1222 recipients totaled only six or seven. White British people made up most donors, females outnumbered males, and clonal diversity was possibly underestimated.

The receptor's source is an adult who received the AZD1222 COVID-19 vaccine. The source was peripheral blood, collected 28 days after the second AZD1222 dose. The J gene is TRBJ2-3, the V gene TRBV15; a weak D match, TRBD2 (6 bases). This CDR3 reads CATSRPIGRTRTDTQYF. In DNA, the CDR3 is TGTGCCACCAGCAGACCCATAGGGAGGACCCGAACAGATACGCAGTATTTT.